These 9 T cell receptor beta chains were all obtained from the same sample, sequenced in a study of blood T cell repertoires in COVID-19. Sequencing used immunoSEQ multiplex PCR; TCRdb keeps in-frame clones, though not all of them. The sample holds over 150,000 clones, around 84% seen once. Sequenced input: peripheral blood. These receptor sequences come from a woman aged 60-70 years with COVID-19, enrolled during active disease.

The table lists this clone with many counts. This chain connects TRBV21-1 to TRBJ1-5; TRBD1, the D gene given by the table, was not confirmed from the DNA. TRBV21-1 corresponds to a pseudogene. This CDR3 region has 17 residues. The CDR3 here is CASSKAGDIVFNQPQHF. The DNA of the CDR3 is TGTGCCAGCAGCAAAGCGGGGGACATCGTCTTCAATCAGCCCCAGCATTTT.

The rearrangement links TRBV18 to TRBJ2-7; TRBD2 is a possible D gene (6 bases). Germline CDR1 reads KGHSH; CDR2 reads LQKENI. V was cut by 5 bases and J by 0 bases, with 14 bases left in between. The CDR3 has 15 amino acids. CDR3 DNA sequence: TGTGCCAGCTCAAAAGCGGGCCCGACCTCCTACGAGCAGTACTTC. Translated, it gives CASSKAGPTSYEQYF.

The chain joins TRBV6-5 to TRBJ1-1; D is uncertain. The ends were cut back, 6 bases at V and 5 bases at J, with 13 bases in the middle. There are 13 residues in the CDR3. CDR1 is MNHEY and CDR2 is SVGAGI in the germline V gene. The CDR3 DNA sequence: TGTGCCAGCAGACACAAGGGAGGTACTGAAGCTTTCTTT. Encoded protein: CASRHKGGTEAFF.

This clone was recorded a few times. The rearrangement links TRBV18 to TRBJ1-5; D uncertain. The germline V gene has CDR1 KGHSH and CDR2 LQKENI. Trimming left V 0 bases short and J 2 bases short, with 8 bases between. The CDR3 has 15 amino acids. The chain's CDR3 is CASSPPGVGNQPQHF. DNA of the CDR3: TGTGCCAGCTCACCACCCGGGGTAGGCAATCAGCCCCAGCATTTT.

The chain employs TRBV14 and TRBJ1-2, with 10 nucleotides matching TRBD1. V was pared by 4 bases and J by 7 bases, with 6 bases of the junction left unmatched. Germline CDR1 reads SGHDN; CDR2 reads FVKESK. This CDR3 has 14 amino acids. CDR3 nucleotide sequence: TGTGCCAGCAGCCCCGACAGGGGGCGGGGTGGCTACACCTTC. Translated: CASSPDRGRGGYTF.

This clone appeared a single time. The chain links TRBV5-1 to TRBJ2-5, with TRBD2 matching over 9 bases. CDR3 size: 16 residues. The V and J ends lost 3 bases and 5 bases, in that order; junction bases with no gene match: 11. The germline V gene has CDR1 SGHRS and CDR2 YFSETQ. The CDR3 loop reads CASSSSGGPGDETQYF. The DNA of the CDR3 is TGCGCCAGCAGCTCCAGCGGGGGGCCAGGGGACGAGACCCAGTACTTC.

This clone appeared a single time. The chain employs TRBV19 and TRBJ1-1, with TRBD1 matching 11 bases. Germline CDR1 reads LNHDA; CDR2 reads SQIVND (reference sequence). The CDR3 is made up of 14 amino acids. V gave up 3 bases and J gave up 4 bases; unmatched junction bases: 1. The CDR3 coding sequence is TGTGCCAGTAGTATGGGACAGGGGGGCACTGAAGCTTTCTTT. It is translated as CASSMGQGGTEAFF.

The chain carries TRBV7-3 and TRBJ2-5; D not resolved. The CDR3 runs 12 residues. V was clipped by 5 bases and J by 0 bases, with 4 bases between them. CDR1 is SGHTA and CDR2 is FQGTGA in the germline V gene. CDR3: CASSPDQETQYF. CDR3 sequence (DNA): TGTGCCAGCAGCCCGGACCAAGAGACCCAGTACTTC.

The rearrangement joins TRBV27 to TRBJ2-1, with D possibly matching TRBD1 (6 bases). The germline gives CDR1 MNHEY, CDR2 SMNVEV (reference sequence). V lost 8 bases and J lost 10, with 12 bases in between. This CDR3 contains 11 residues. Here the CDR3 reads CASGPQGEQFF. CDR3 sequence (DNA): TGTGCCAGCGGGCCCCAGGGGGAGCAGTTCTTC.